These 27 T cell receptor beta chains were all obtained from the same sample, sequenced in a study of radiation and T cells in renal cell carcinoma. TCRdb's table, derived via immunoSEQ multiplex PCR, lists solely in-frame clones and lacks some. The table has approximately 140,000 clones, around four fifths seen once. The time point: baseline pretreatment blood. Treatment denoted: 15 Gy SBRT to primary tumor, nephrectomy 4 weeks later. The input for sequencing was blood, taken from a patient whose treatment included radiotherapy and nephrectomy. These receptors were taken from a woman aged 45-60 years with renal cell carcinoma.

Only one count was recorded for this clone. Its ends do not fully match the called genes, so a read error is possible. This sequence joins TRBV7-9 and TRBJ1-1, with 7 bases identical to TRBD1. The CDR3 runs 14 residues. CDR1 and CDR2 from the germline V gene are SEHNR and FQNEAQ (reference sequence). CDR3 protein: CASTLQGRVTEAFF. The CDR3 coding sequence is TGTGCCAGCACCTTACAGGGGCGGGTCACTGAAGCTTTCTTT.

The chain employs TRBV25-1 and TRBJ2-1; D may be TRBD1 (6 bases). Germline V gives CDR1 MGHDK, CDR2 SYGVNS. Deletions cut 4 bases from V and 5 bases from J, with 12 bases between. The CDR3 is 14 residues long. The CDR3 DNA reads TGTGCCAGCAGTGGGCACGGGACAAACAATGAGCAGTTCTTC. The encoded protein is CASSGHGTNNEQFF.

The J gene is TRBJ1-2, the V gene TRBV6-5; D gene ambiguous. This CDR3 has 13 amino acids. The V gene lost 7 bases and the J gene lost 2 bases, with 11 bases spanning the gap. Germline assignment: CDR1 MNHEY and CDR2 SVGAGI. As DNA, the CDR3 is TGTGCCAGCAAGCATCCAGGAAACTATGGCTACACCTTC. As protein: CASKHPGNYGYTF.

The V and J genes are TRBV5-6 and TRBJ2-7; possible D gene TRBD1, 6 bases. The germline gives CDR1 SGHDT, CDR2 YYEEEE. The CDR3 is 13 residues long. V lost 1 base and J lost 7, with 12 bases in between. CDR3 loop: CASSLSRGWEQYF. The CDR3 DNA reads TGTGCCAGCAGCTTGAGCAGGGGCTGGGAGCAGTACTTC.

The V call is TRBV9, the J call TRBJ1-2; no definite D call. The V end lost 6 bases, the J end lost 7 bases, and 13 bases lay between the germline ends. The CDR3 totals 12 residues. Germline V gene lookup returns CDR1 SGDLS and CDR2 YYNGEE. The DNA for the CDR3 is TGTGCCAGCACACGGATCGGCGGTGGCTACACCTTC. Encoded protein: CASTRIGGGYTF.

This chain uses TRBV6-6 with TRBJ1-1; D is possibly TRBD1 (5 bases). The germline CDR1 and CDR2 sequences are MNHNY and SVGAGI (reference sequence). CDR3 length equals 14 residues. V gave up 6 bases and J gave up 0 bases, with 11 bases separating them. CDR3: CASSLRDLNTEAFF. CDR3 nucleotide sequence: TGTGCCAGCAGCCTCAGGGACTTGAACACTGAAGCTTTCTTT.

The chain links TRBV11-2 to TRBJ2-3; no clear D gene. Trimming removed 1 base at V and 2 bases at J, with 10 bases between. Germline assignment: CDR1 SGHAT and CDR2 FQNNGV. The CDR3 spans 15 residues. The CDR3 loop is CASSLALSYTDTQYF. The CDR3 DNA is TGTGCCAGCAGCTTAGCCCTAAGTTACACAGATACGCAGTATTTT.

The chain couples TRBV6-6 to TRBJ2-2, with 9 bases aligning to TRBD2. Germline V gene sequence: CDR1 MNHNY, CDR2 SVGAGI (reference sequence). The CDR3 has 16 amino acids. V shed 1 base and J 6 bases; nucleotides not matched to a gene: 6. The CDR3 spells CASSYFGGGAAGELFF. Here the CDR3 DNA reads TGTGCCAGCAGTTACTTTGGCGGGGGGGCCGCCGGGGAGCTGTTTTTT.

The rearrangement uses TRBV28 and TRBJ2-7; 7 bases fit TRBD2. The CDR3 runs 15 residues. CDR1 and CDR2 (germline): MDHEN, SYDVKM. Unmatched junction bases numbered 7, after V lost 2 bases and J lost 3 bases. In nucleotides, the CDR3 is TGTGCCAGCAGTTTAGGCGGGAGTGGGGGCTACGAGCAGTACTTC. Amino acids: CASSLGGSGGYEQYF. The variable domain in full, with the rest retrieved from reference TRBV28 and TRBJ2-7, is DVKVTQSSRYLVKRTGEKVFLECVQDMDHENMFWYRQDPGLGLRLIYFSYDVKMKEKGDIPEGYSVSREKKERFSLILESASTNQTSMYLCASSLGGSGGYEQYFGPGTRLTVT.

This clone was recorded only once. CDR3 amino acids: CSAAGHAGETQYF. CDR3 DNA: TGCAGCGCTGCCGGCCACGCCGGTGAGACCCAGTACTTC. The chain couples TRBV29-1 to TRBJ2-5, with D uncertain. From germline, CDR1 is SQVTM and CDR2 ANQGSEA. The CDR3 is made up of 13 amino acids. The V end lost 7 bases, the J end lost 5 bases, and 17 bases lay between the germline ends.

This chain joins TRBV5-5 and TRBJ1-1; TRBD1 might be the D (6 bases). Germline V gene lookup returns CDR1 SGHKS and CDR2 YYEKEE (reference sequence). The CDR3 has 14 residues. V lost 9 bases and J lost 1, with 16 bases in between. Here the CDR3 reads CATRGRVQNTEAFF. CDR3 DNA sequence: TGTGCCACCAGGGGACGCGTCCAGAACACTGAAGCTTTCTTT. Looking up the rest from reference TRBV5-5 and TRBJ1-1 gives the full variable domain: DAGVTQSPTHLIKTRGQQVTLRCSPISGHKSVSWYQQVLGQGPQFIFQYYEKEERGRGNFPDRFSARQFPNYSSELNVNALLLGDSALYLCATRGRVQNTEAFFGQGTRLTVV.

The genes are TRBV30 and TRBJ2-4, with 15 nucleotides matching TRBD2. Unmatched junction bases numbered 17, after V lost 2 bases and J lost 0 bases. This CDR3 spans 22 amino acids. Germline V gives CDR1 GTSNPN, CDR2 SVGIG (reference sequence). The CDR3 sequence: CAWSTQRTSGGAGSGAKNIQYF. The CDR3 DNA reads as TGTGCCTGGAGTACCCAACGGACTAGCGGGGGGGCCGGTTCGGGAGCCAAAAACATTCAGTACTTC.

J is TRBJ2-5 and V is TRBV5-1; D gene ambiguous. Deletions cut 0 bases from V and 2 bases from J, with 11 bases between. The germline V gene has CDR1 SGHRS and CDR2 YFSETQ. The CDR3 covers 15 residues. In nucleotides, the CDR3 is TGCGCCAGCAGCTTGGGCCAGTTAGAACAAGAGACCCAGTACTTC. Translation gives CASSLGQLEQETQYF.

J is TRBJ1-1 and V is TRBV7-2; D remains unclear. CDR3 length: 13 residues. V was cut by 2 bases and J by 0 bases, with 4 bases left in between. Looked up from germline, CDR1 is SGHTA and CDR2 is FQGNSA. The CDR3 sequence: CASSLPVNTEAFF. Here the CDR3 DNA reads TGTGCCAGCAGCTTACCAGTGAACACTGAAGCTTTCTTT.

This chain links TRBV4-2 with TRBJ1-2; D call uncertain. CDR1 is LGHNA and CDR2 is YNFKEQ in the germline V gene. CDR3 length: 14 amino acids. The germline V and J ends were trimmed by 1 base and 3 bases, with 9 bases remaining between them. The CDR3 here is CASSQGGSHYGYTF. In DNA form, the CDR3 reads TGTGCCAGCAGCCAAGGAGGGTCTCACTATGGCTACACCTTC.

The chain uses TRBV5-6 and TRBJ2-1; D possibly corresponds to TRBD1 (6 bases). CDR1 and CDR2 (germline): SGHDT, YYEEEE. V was cut by 0 bases and J by 13 bases, with 17 bases left in between. There are 14 residues in the CDR3. The CDR3 here is CASSLGDTGRIQFF. CDR3 DNA: TGTGCCAGCAGCTTGGGTGATACAGGGCGAATACAGTTCTTC.

The chain couples TRBV6-5 to TRBJ2-7; 7 bases agree with TRBD1. The CDR3 totals 14 residues. With V trimmed by 4 bases and J by 5 bases, 8 bases remained unmatched. Germline-derived CDR1 and CDR2 are MNHEY and SVGAGI. CDR3 DNA: TGTGCCAGCAGTTCGACAGGGTTAGTGAACGAGCAGTACTTC. Encoded protein: CASSSTGLVNEQYF.

The J gene is TRBJ1-2, the V gene TRBV4-3; 10 nucleotides agree with TRBD1. V dropped 0 bases and J dropped 5; count of bases not matched to a gene: 6. CDR1 is LGHNA, CDR2 YSLEER, per germline. This CDR3 comprises 16 residues. This CDR3 is CASSQDLGTGDYGYTF. The CDR3 bases are TGCGCCAGCAGCCAAGATCTTGGGACAGGGGATTATGGCTACACCTTC.

This clone appeared a few times. The rearrangement uses TRBV13 and TRBJ1-3; TRBD1 might be the D (5 bases). The CDR3 consists of 15 residues. CDR1 and CDR2 from the germline V gene are PRHDT and FYEKMQ (reference sequence). The germline V and J ends were trimmed by 1 base and 0 bases, with 7 bases remaining between them. The CDR3: CASSLVGGSGNTIYF. DNA of the CDR3: TGTGCCAGCAGCTTAGTGGGGGGCTCTGGAAACACCATATATTTT.

This clone came up once. The J gene is TRBJ1-4, the V gene TRBV19, with unresolved D. CDR1 is LNHDA and CDR2 is SQIVND in the germline V gene (reference sequence). Trimming took 2 bases from V and 8 from J, leaving 18 bases between them. The CDR3 is 16 amino acids. CDR3 sequence: CASSISSTGIPEKLFF. DNA for the CDR3: TGTGCCAGTAGTATATCCTCGACCGGGATACCGGAAAAACTGTTTTTT.

This clone was seen just once. This rearrangement joins TRBV7-2 to TRBJ2-7; 7 bases are shared with TRBD1. The CDR3 has 14 residues. Germline V lookup: CDR1 SGHTA, CDR2 FQGNSA. The J segment lost 1 base and the V segment lost 6 bases, leaving 6 bases of the junction unmatched. The CDR3, as DNA: TGTGCCAGCAGGTTACGGGACAGATCCTACGAGCAGTACTTC. It is translated as CASRLRDRSYEQYF. Drawing the rest from reference TRBV7-2 and TRBJ2-7, the complete variable domain is GAGVSQSPSNKVTEKGKDVELRCDPISGHTALYWYRQSLGQGLEFLIYFQGNSAPDKSGLPSDRFSAERTGGSVSTLTIQRTQQEDSAVYLCASRLRDRSYEQYFGPGTRLTVT.

This clone has just one count. The chain recombines TRBV19 with TRBJ1-5; 10 bases match TRBD1. Trimming at V came to 2 bases and at J to 15 bases, leaving 16 bases not matched to a gene. The CDR3 has 16 residues. Germline values: CDR1 LNHDA, CDR2 SQIVND (reference sequence). CDR3 amino acids: CASSILLGQGLPVGHF. The DNA for the CDR3 is TGTGCCAGTAGTATATTGCTGGGACAGGGGCTCCCTGTGGGGCATTTT. Variable domain in full (rest from reference TRBV19 and TRBJ1-5): DGGITQSPKYLFRKEGQNVTLSCEQNLNHDAMYWYRQDPGQGLRLIYYSQIVNDFQKGDIAEGYSVSREKKESFPLTVTSAQKNPTAFYLCASSILLGQGLPVGHFGDGTRLSIL.

This clone was detected a few times. The chain is built from TRBV6-5 and TRBJ1-1; D is possibly TRBD1 (6 bases). Trimming shortened V by 2 bases and J by 4 bases, and 14 bases separated the two germline ends. The CDR3 has 15 amino acids. Germline CDR1 is MNHEY and CDR2 is SVGAGI. The CDR3 loop reads CASSYRQVFRTEAFF. CDR3 nucleotides: TGTGCCAGCAGTTACCGACAGGTCTTTCGCACTGAAGCTTTCTTT.

V gene TRBV7-2 combines with J gene TRBJ2-7; possibly TRBD2 for D (6 bases). Per the germline V gene, CDR1 is SGHTA and CDR2 is FQGNSA. V was pared by 5 bases and J by 7 bases, with 18 bases between. The CDR3 spans 14 residues. The CDR3 region has the DNA TGTGCCAGCAGCACCCCGGGTGGTGGGGGGGAGCAGTACTTC. Its translation: CASSTPGGGGEQYF.

This clone has a single count. The chain joins TRBV2 to TRBJ2-2; D is uncertain. Per the germline V gene, CDR1 is SNHLY and CDR2 is FYNNEI. This CDR3 contains 13 residues. Trimming left V 4 bases short and J 5 bases short, with 8 bases between. DNA for the CDR3: TGTGCCAGCAGTGCTGAGTCTACCGGGGAGCTGTTTTTT. As protein: CASSAESTGELFF.

CDR3 sequence reads: CASNRDTQYF. The DNA for the CDR3 is TGTGCCAGCAATAGAGATACGCAGTATTTT. This chain links TRBV2 with TRBJ2-3; unclear D gene. Trimming pared 7 bases from V and 5 bases from J, leaving 4 bases between. Germline loops: CDR1 SNHLY, CDR2 FYNNEI. The CDR3 length is 10 residues.

The genes are TRBV19 and TRBJ1-2; 8 positions match TRBD1. Trimming took 7 bases from V and 8 from J; bases not matched to a gene: 12. Germline-derived CDR1 and CDR2 are LNHDA and SQIVND (reference sequence). There are 14 residues in the CDR3. CDR3 nucleotide sequence: TGTGCCAGTACCTCAAACGACAGGGGTGGCGGCTACACCTTC. It translates to CASTSNDRGGGYTF.